This is a list of T cell receptor beta chains from one sample in a study of OX40 agonist ivuxolimab in advanced cancers. The method was immunoSEQ multiplex PCR; TCRdb's version includes in-frame clones alone and lacks a portion of them. Among about 76,000 clones listed, over 75% were seen once. The material was CD4+ or CD8+ T cells sorted from blood, obtained in a trial of the OX40 agonist ivuxolimab. The source of these receptors is an adult with an advanced solid tumor such as melanoma, head and neck, liver or kidney cancer. The CDR3 runs from the conserved cysteine through the conserved F or W. A D gene is named only where the DNA matches it firmly. Size is stated for part of the rows, as once, few or many counts, or as a class when the clone is expanded.

d_gene	len	v_gene	j_gene	abundance	CDR3aa	CDR3nt
-	18	TRBV7-9	TRBJ1-5	-	CASSLYLLSAGRDQPQHF	TGTGCCAGCAGCTTATATCTCCTGTCGGCAGGGAGAGATCAGCCCCAGCATTTT
TRBD1	15	TRBV6-5	TRBJ1-2	-	CASSYGRGLWYGYTF	TGTGCCAGCAGTTACGGCAGGGGGCTGTGGTATGGCTACACCTTC
-	15	TRBV19	TRBJ2-2	-	CASSIAAVNTGELFF	TGTGCCAGTAGTATAGCAGCGGTGAATACCGGGGAGCTGTTTTTT
-	15	TRBV9	TRBJ2-3	-	CASSVEGIGTDTQYF	TGTGCCAGCAGCGTAGAAGGGATTGGGACAGATACGCAGTATTTT
-	16	TRBV4-1	TRBJ2-5	-	CASSRAGPPEVETQYF	TGCGCCAGCAGCCGGGCGGGACCCCCGGAGGTAGAGACCCAGTACTTC
TRBD2	16	TRBV5-6	TRBJ2-4	-	CASSPTSGRAKNIQYF	TGTGCCAGCAGCCCGACTAGCGGGAGAGCCAAAAACATTCAGTACTTC
TRBD2	15	TRBV7-2	TRBJ2-7	-	CASSTTSGPSYEQYF	TGTGCCAGCAGCACGACTAGCGGGCCTTCCTACGAGCAGTACTTC
TRBD2	15	TRBV2	TRBJ2-5	-	CASSLYLTSGQTQYF	TGTGCCAGCAGTCTATACCTGACTAGCGGGCAGACCCAGTACTTC
-	16	TRBV9	TRBJ2-3	-	CASSADYSLNTDTQYF	TGTGCCAGCAGCGCTGATTACAGCCTGAACACAGATACGCAGTATTTT
-	15	TRBV28	TRBJ2-2	once	CASSPWRGNTGELFF	TGTGCCAGCAGCCCCTGGCGGGGGAACACCGGGGAGCTGTTTTTT
-	14	TRBV6-5	TRBJ2-1	-	CASSRLGQGYEQFF	TGTGCCAGCAGCCGCTTGGGGCAGGGGTATGAGCAGTTCTTC
-	16	TRBV4-1	TRBJ2-6	-	CASSQVWGSGANVLTF	TGCGCCAGCAGCCAAGTATGGGGTTCTGGGGCCAACGTCCTGACTTTC
-	17	TRBV14	TRBJ2-2	-	CASSQESRRTRGRELFF	TGTGCCAGCAGCCAAGAATCGCGCCGAACCAGGGGCAGGGAGCTGTTTTTT
-	14	TRBV2	TRBJ1-1	few	CASSLKGWNTEAFF	TGTGCCAGCAGCCTTAAGGGGTGGAACACTGAAGCTTTCTTT
-	11	TRBV20-1	TRBJ2-7	-	CSASQSYEQYF	TGCAGTGCTAGTCAAAGCTACGAGCAGTACTTC
TRBD1	14	TRBV2	TRBJ1-5	-	CASSSTGFNQPQHF	TGTGCCAGCAGCTCGACAGGGTTCAATCAGCCCCAGCATTTT
-	14	TRBV14	TRBJ2-7	-	CASSPLLATGEQYF	TGTGCCAGCAGCCCCCTCCTCGCGACCGGCGAGCAGTACTTC
-	17	TRBV4-1	TRBJ2-7	few	CASSQGLGGRISYEQYF	TGCGCCAGCAGCCAAGGGCTCGGCGGACGGATATCCTACGAGCAGTACTTC
TRBD2	17	TRBV7-2	TRBJ2-7	-	CASSLGLKTGGAYEQYF	TGTGCCAGCAGCTTAGGGCTCAAAACGGGAGGGGCCTACGAGCAGTACTTC
TRBD1	14	TRBV10-3	TRBJ1-1	-	CAIRDRILNTEAFF	TGTGCCATCCGGGACAGAATCCTGAACACTGAAGCTTTCTTT
-	11	TRBV5-1	TRBJ2-5	-	CASSSLLQQYF	TGCGCCAGCAGCTCACTCCTCCAGCAGTACTTC
-	14	TRBV18	TRBJ1-5	-	CASSFTGRDQPQHF	TGTGCCAGCTCTTTCACAGGGAGGGATCAGCCCCAGCATTTT
-	12	TRBV28	TRBJ1-2	-	CASSDSYYGYTF	TGTGCCAGCAGTGACAGCTACTATGGCTACACCTTC
TRBD2	15	TRBV7-9	TRBJ2-3	-	CASRPRGGGTDTQYF	TGTGCCAGCAGACCCCGGGGGGGAGGCACAGATACGCAGTATTTT
-	15	TRBV19	TRBJ2-3	-	CASSIGGSSTDTQYF	TGTGCCAGTAGTATAGGGGGTTCCTCCACAGATACGCAGTATTTT
-	14	TRBV18	TRBJ2-5	-	CASSPQVGQETQYF	TGTGCCAGCTCACCACAGGTGGGTCAGGAGACCCAGTACTTC
TRBD1	15	TRBV7-2	TRBJ2-7	-	CASSSPGTGGREQYF	TGTGCCAGCAGCTCCCCCGGGACAGGGGGAAGGGAGCAGTACTTC
TRBD1	15	TRBV6-5	TRBJ2-2	-	CASSRQGAVAGELFF	TGTGCCAGCAGCCGACAGGGGGCAGTCGCCGGGGAGCTGTTTTTT
-	16	TRBV6-6	TRBJ2-1	-	CASSLGPGISYNEQFF	TGTGCCAGCAGCTTGGGACCGGGAATCTCCTACAATGAGCAGTTCTTC
-	15	TRBV14	TRBJ2-7	-	CASSQGNRVVGEQYF	TGTGCCAGCAGCCAAGGGAACAGGGTGGTCGGCGAGCAGTACTTC
TRBD2	17	TRBV29-1	TRBJ2-6	-	CSVVQGLAGGGANVLTF	TGCAGCGTTGTTCAGGGACTAGCGGGAGGTGGGGCCAACGTCCTGACTTTC
TRBD2	11	TRBV6-5	TRBJ2-2	-	CASRLAGELFF	TGTGCCAGCAGACTAGCGGGGGAGCTGTTTTTT
TRBD2	14	TRBV6-5	TRBJ2-7	few	CASRRTSATYEQYF	TGTGCCAGCAGGCGGACTAGCGCGACATACGAGCAGTACTTC
-	12	TRBV15	TRBJ1-5	few	CATSRDLQPQHF	TGTGCCACCAGCAGAGATCTACAGCCCCAGCATTTT
TRBD1	16	TRBV28	TRBJ1-5	-	CASRRSGTGRRQPQHF	TGTGCCAGCAGGCGTTCAGGGACAGGGAGGAGGCAGCCCCAGCATTTT
-	15	TRBV7-6	TRBJ2-3	-	CASSLLSVSTDTQYF	TGTGCCAGCAGCTTATTAAGCGTAAGCACAGATACGCAGTATTTT
-	14	TRBV4-1	TRBJ2-5	-	CASSQLTFLETQYF	TGCGCCAGCAGCCAACTTACTTTCTTGGAGACCCAGTACTTC
TRBD1	14	TRBV27	TRBJ1-1	once	CASSRTGLNTEAFF	TGTGCCAGCAGTCGGACAGGCTTGAACACTGAAGCTTTCTTT
-	15	TRBV2	TRBJ2-1	-	CASSDRVLSYNEQFF	TGTGCCAGCAGTGATCGGGTCCTCTCCTACAATGAGCAGTTCTTC
TRBD1	15	TRBV6-6	TRBJ1-1	-	CASSYGDRGDTEAFF	TGTGCCAGCAGTTACGGGGACAGGGGAGACACTGAAGCTTTCTTT
-	16	TRBV28	TRBJ2-1	-	CASSNTKRVAYNEQFF	TGTGCCAGCAGCAATACTAAGCGGGTTGCCTACAATGAGCAGTTCTTC
-	16	TRBV7-2	TRBJ2-4	-	CASSLGSGLAKNIQYF	TGTGCCAGCAGCTTAGGGAGCGGTCTAGCCAAAAACATTCAGTACTTC